The rows below give T cell receptor beta chains drawn from one sample of a study of neoadjuvant anti-PD-1 for oral cavity cancer. Produced via immunoSEQ multiplex PCR; TCRdb's table is partial and in-frame only. The repertoire holds about 24,000 clones, with roughly 29% as singletons. The sequenced sample was tumor tissue, obtained after nivolumab (anti-PD-1) treatment. The receptors stem from a person between 35 and 79 years old with oral cavity squamous cell carcinoma. The CDR3 runs from the conserved cysteine through the conserved F or W. D genes are given only for firm matches. Clone size is shown for a subset of rows, as once, few, many or a class of expanded clone.

-	-	TRBJ2-7	TRBV18	CASSPSSGEQYF	TGTGCCAGCTCACCCTCTTCAGGCGAGCAGTACTTC
few	TRBD1	TRBJ2-3	TRBV4-2	CASSQADRGVTDTQYF	TGTGCCAGCAGCCAAGCGGACAGGGGGGTAACAGATACGCAGTATTTT
medium-sized	TRBD2	TRBJ2-7	TRBV28	CASSDPTSGSNEQYF	TGTGCCAGCTCAGACCCCACTAGCGGGAGTAACGAGCAGTACTTC
-	-	TRBJ1-1	TRBV18	CATWSTMNTEAFF	TGTGCCACTTGGTCGACTATGAACACTGAAGCTTTCTTT
-	-	TRBJ2-1	TRBV7-9	CASSFSGALEQFF	TGTGCCAGCAGCTTTTCAGGGGCCCTAGAGCAGTTCTTC
few	-	TRBJ2-7	TRBV20-1	CSGMVISEQYF	TGCAGCGGTATGGTGATTAGCGAGCAGTACTTC
-	-	TRBJ2-3	TRBV9	CASSLRGVGRASTDTQYF	TGTGCCAGCAGCCTAAGGGGGGTGGGTCGAGCTAGCACAGATACGCAGTATTTT
-	-	TRBJ2-3	TRBV30	CAWAPGRGPTDTQYF	TGTGCCTGGGCCCCTGGCCGGGGGCCCACAGATACGCAGTATTTT
-	-	TRBJ2-1	TRBV29-1	CTVGRSYNEQFF	TGCACCGTGGGTCGGTCCTACAATGAGCAGTTCTTC
few	TRBD1	TRBJ2-1	TRBV19	CASSIGQGAGDEQFF	TGTGCCAGTAGTATCGGACAGGGGGCTGGGGATGAGCAGTTCTTC
-	TRBD2	TRBJ2-1	TRBV5-1	CASRPLARRGDEQFF	TGCGCCAGCAGACCACTAGCGAGAAGAGGGGATGAGCAGTTCTTC
-	TRBD2	TRBJ2-3	TRBV11-3	CASSLAGGSSTDTQYF	TGTGCCAGCAGCTTGGCTGGCGGGAGCTCGACAGATACGCAGTATTTT
few	-	TRBJ2-5	TRBV7-6	CASSLSGGTQYF	TGTGCCAGCAGCTTAAGCGGAGGGACCCAGTACTTC
-	-	TRBJ2-2	TRBV27	CASRQNTNTGELFF	TGTGCCAGCAGACAGAATACGAACACCGGGGAGCTGTTTTTT
-	-	TRBJ2-3	TRBV15	CATSTSRDHAGALTQYF	TGTGCCACCAGCACCTCAAGAGACCATGCTGGGGCTCTTACGCAGTATTTT
-	-	TRBJ1-4	TRBV21-1	CAGMPRGSRWGKLFF	TGTGCCGGAATGCCAAGGGGCTCGCGGTGGGGAAAACTGTTTTTT
-	TRBD1	TRBJ1-5	TRBV6-6	CASSYSPATGAQPQHF	TGTGCCAGCAGTTACTCTCCTGCGACAGGGGCGCAGCCCCAGCATTTT
medium-sized	-	TRBJ2-1	TRBV7-9	CASSLAVGSSYNEQFF	TGTGCCAGCAGCTTAGCGGTCGGGAGCTCCTACAATGAGCAGTTCTTC
many	-	TRBJ2-7	TRBV27	CASSLSASLASYEQYF	TGTGCCAGCAGTTTATCGGCCAGCCTCGCCTCCTACGAGCAGTACTTC
few	-	TRBJ2-2	TRBV7-9	CASSFHAGRTGELFF	TGTGCCAGCAGCTTTCATGCGGGCCGCACCGGGGAGCTGTTTTTT
-	TRBD2	TRBJ2-7	TRBV10-3	CASSYSLAGGNYEQYF	TGTGCCAGCAGTTACTCCTTAGCGGGGGGCAACTACGAGCAGTACTTC
-	-	TRBJ1-5	TRBV4-1	CASSQEPGGGNQPQHF	TGCGCCAGCAGCCAAGAGCCCGGAGGGGGCAATCAGCCCCAGCATTTT
-	-	TRBJ2-7	TRBV19	CASSIRGHSYEQYF	TGTGCCAGTAGTATACGGGGACACTCCTACGAGCAGTACTTC
-	TRBD2	TRBJ2-5	TRBV13	CASSRLAGQETQYF	TGTGCCAGCAGCAGGCTAGCGGGGCAAGAGACCCAGTACTTC
-	-	TRBJ1-4	TRBV6-5	CASRGVGEKLFF	TGTGCCAGCCGGGGGGTAGGTGAAAAACTGTTTTTT
few	TRBD1	TRBJ2-2	TRBV5-1	CASSLRQGVHRELFF	TGCGCCAGCAGCCTAAGACAGGGGGTTCATCGGGAGCTGTTTTTT
-	-	TRBJ2-1	TRBV27	CASSPERTSYNEQFF	TGTGCCAGCTCCCCGGAGAGAACCTCCTACAATGAGCAGTTCTTC
few	-	TRBJ2-3	TRBV9	CASSVEVGDTQYF	TGTGCCAGCAGCGTAGAGGTGGGAGATACGCAGTATTTT
-	TRBD1	TRBJ2-7	TRBV23-1	CASSQSKSWGTGNYEQYF	TGCGCCAGCAGTCAATCGAAATCATGGGGGACAGGGAACTACGAGCAGTACTTC
few	TRBD1	TRBJ1-2	TRBV4-1	CASRGTGLKFNYGYTF	TGCGCCAGCAGGGGGACAGGGCTTAAATTTAACTATGGCTACACCTTC
few	TRBD2	TRBJ2-5	TRBV18	CASSPRGGDYQETQYF	TGTGCCAGCTCACCTCGGGGAGGGGATTACCAAGAGACCCAGTACTTC
-	-	TRBJ2-1	TRBV7-8	CASSLRRLINEQFF	TGTGCCAGCAGCTTAAGGAGACTGATAAATGAGCAGTTCTTC
few	TRBD1	TRBJ1-2	TRBV19	CATRTGHYGYTF	TGTGCCACCCGGACAGGGCACTATGGCTACACCTTC
many	-	TRBJ1-6	TRBV5-1	CASSVGGNSPLHF	TGCGCCAGCAGTGTCGGGGGTAATTCACCCCTCCACTTT
-	-	TRBJ2-7	TRBV18	CASSPNPGSYEQYF	TGTGCCAGCTCACCCAATCCGGGAAGCTACGAGCAGTACTTC
-	TRBD1	TRBJ1-2	TRBV5-1	CASSSGQGDDYGYTF	TGCGCCAGCAGCAGCGGACAGGGGGACGACTATGGCTACACCTTC
few	TRBD2	TRBJ2-1	TRBV28	CASSYPLTSGAYNEQFF	TGTGCCAGCAGTTATCCCCTGACTAGCGGGGCTTACAATGAGCAGTTCTTC
-	-	TRBJ2-5	TRBV11-1	CASSSPWAEWQETQYF	TGTGCCAGCAGTAGCCCGTGGGCGGAATGGCAAGAGACCCAGTACTTC
-	TRBD2	TRBJ2-5	TRBV27	CASNPVEGAGPETQYF	TGTGCCAGCAACCCGGTCGAGGGAGCGGGACCAGAGACCCAGTACTTC
-	-	TRBJ2-3	TRBV14	CASSQGFLGQKDTQYF	TGTGCCAGCAGCCAGGGCTTCCTCGGACAGAAAGATACGCAGTATTTT
-	-	TRBJ2-1	TRBV2	CASSAQRYEQFF	TGTGCCAGCAGTGCCCAGAGATATGAGCAGTTCTTC
few	TRBD1	TRBJ1-2	TRBV7-8	CASSLGGRGEGYTF	TGTGCCAGCAGCTTAGGGGGCAGGGGGGAAGGCTACACCTTC
few	-	TRBJ1-1	TRBV11-2	CASSLEGNTEAFF	TGTGCCAGCAGCTTGGAGGGGAACACTGAAGCTTTCTTT
medium-sized	-	TRBJ2-3	TRBV15	CATSRDVGATDTQYF	TGTGCCACCAGCAGAGATGTGGGGGCCACAGATACGCAGTATTTT
-	-	TRBJ2-7	TRBV2	CASRDASYEQYF	TGTGCCAGCAGGGACGCCTCCTACGAGCAGTACTTC
-	TRBD1	TRBJ2-7	TRBV5-4	CASSTRTGVGYEQYF	TGTGCCAGCAGCACTCGGACAGGGGTCGGCTACGAGCAGTACTTC
few	TRBD1	TRBJ1-2	TRBV28	CASRGQGAGGYTF	TGTGCCAGCAGGGGACAGGGGGCCGGAGGCTACACCTTC
-	-	TRBJ2-7	TRBV4-1	CASSQESGRRSEQYF	TGCGCCAGCAGCCAAGAGTCGGGGCGGAGGAGCGAGCAGTACTTC
-	TRBD1	TRBJ1-1	TRBV19	CASRDRGGVKAFF	TGTGCCAGTAGGGACAGGGGTGGCGTAAAAGCTTTCTTT
few	-	TRBJ1-5	TRBV6-1	CASSVLQGPNQPQHF	TGTGCCAGCAGTGTATTACAGGGCCCCAATCAGCCCCAGCATTTT
-	TRBD2	TRBJ2-7	TRBV19	CASSRWGNSGRYEQYF	TGTGCCAGTAGCCGCTGGGGGAATAGCGGGAGGTACGAGCAGTACTTC